This T cell receptor beta chain was sequenced in a study of blood T cells in healthy people across ages (dated by TCRdb to between 2014 and 2016). Regarding the research as a whole: Template switching captured roughly one uniquely barcoded TCR beta cDNA molecule per two T cells in model experiments. Age-related changes in TCR beta repertoire diversity were measured in the study by deep sequencing normalized with unique cDNA molecular identifiers. The study analyzed two additional independent replicas of 1 million unique cDNA reads from the same blood draw for two donors, one aged 18 to 30 and one aged 80 or older. To avoid experimental bias, donors of different ages were randomly spread across the sequencing lanes. Donors were grouped into four age groups: young (average 16 years), middle-aged (39), aged (around 60) and long-lived (less than 85).

The paper as a whole reports these results and caveats: Compared with the aged group, the long-lived group had more naive CD4+ T cells, fewer expanded clones and increased TCR diversity, a pattern suggesting age selection. The CMV infection status of donors was not known, potentially confounding age-related changes in expanded clonotypes. As age increased, observed TCR beta diversity per million T cells dropped in a roughly linear way, and a significant reduction was already evident by age roughly 36. Estimates of total diversity from one million sequenced T cells were regarded as lower bounds and underestimates. Conclusive comparison of naive and antigen-experienced compartments was prevented by the profiling of bulk unsorted PBMCs. A strong correlation was found between observed TCR beta diversity and the percentage of naive T cells measured by flow cytometry.

To note about this clonotype: Its antigen is currently not known. It has no much larger one-base neighbor in the sample; base qualities were not kept.

The method was 5' RACE. Sequencing was carried out with an Illumina HiSeq 2500. A second PCR of roughly 7 to 11 cycles was performed with a sample-barcoded 5' primer and a J-beta primer mix. A unique molecular identifier was introduced onto each TCR beta cDNA molecule by a template-switch 5' adaptor carrying 12 random nucleotides. At least 2.5 million CDR3-containing paired-end reads were obtained from each sample. First-strand cDNA synthesis was performed from all RNA using the Mint cDNA synthesis kit, with priming by a TRBC-specific oligonucleotide. Following uracil-DNA glycosylase treatment, all cDNA underwent a first 18-cycle PCR with the universal primers M1SS and BC2_uni_R. The authors processed their data as follows. For normalization, 1 million high-quality reads were randomly selected from each sample, with every read carrying a distinct molecular identifier. Reads sharing molecular identifiers were discarded rather than binned into consensus sequences. CDR3 identification, clonotype clustering and error correction used MiTCR with a Q25 quality threshold and the strictest error-elimination algorithm. A nonparametric unseen species model using Euler transformation provided a lower-bound estimate of total TCR beta diversity. TCRdb handled the public reads itself, with Q25 trimming in fastp and clone calling in MiXCR, and kept productive beta chains. Rows with one shared CDR3 protein collapse into an entry with the most common genes and DNA. It is TCRdb's table, rather than the study itself, that gives the V and J calls and clone size. Within this sample are about 1.4 million distinct CDR3 sequences, with roughly 59% of them counted one time only. In total, the top ten clones hold over 5.5% of the sample.

The donors were about 40 Caucasian individuals from Russia, aged roughly 6 to 90 years, who were systemically healthy. Ten milliliters of peripheral blood were collected from each donor into EDTA-treated Vacutainer tubes. Ficoll-Paque density-gradient centrifugation was used to isolate PBMCs, with at least 7 million per sample. Trizol reagent was used to extract total RNA from PBMCs, with at least 5 micrograms per sample. For every donor, an aliquot of PBMCs went through flow cytometry to measure the percentages of naive CD45RAhigh/CD27high T cells. Spanning cysteine to phenylalanine, the CDR3 consists of 17 amino acids. Only the CDR3 part of the read is kept: 51 bases, read in frame from the first base. CDR1 and CDR2 were assigned from the germline V gene (reference sequence) as DFQATT and SNEGSKA. V is pruned by 6 bases and J by 3 bases, leaving 11 bases of the junction without a gene match.

The material sequenced was blood. The V and J genes are TRBV20-1 and TRBJ1-4, with TRBD1 identical over 12 junction bases. This clonotype was obtained from a man in his late teens or twenties in good health. The bases are TGCAGTGCACCTCACCCGGGACAGGGGGCGTCTAATGAAAAACTGTTTTTT. Its translation is CSAPHPGQGASNEKLFF.